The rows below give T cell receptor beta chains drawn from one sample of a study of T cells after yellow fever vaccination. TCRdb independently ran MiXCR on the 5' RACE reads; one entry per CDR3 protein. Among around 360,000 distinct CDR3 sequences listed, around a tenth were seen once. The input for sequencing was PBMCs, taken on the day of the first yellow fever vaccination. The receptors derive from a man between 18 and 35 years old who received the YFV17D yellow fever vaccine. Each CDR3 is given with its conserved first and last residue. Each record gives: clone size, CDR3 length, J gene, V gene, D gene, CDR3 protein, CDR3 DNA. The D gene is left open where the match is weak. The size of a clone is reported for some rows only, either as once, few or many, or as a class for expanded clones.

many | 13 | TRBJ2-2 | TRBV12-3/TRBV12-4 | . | CASKGQNTGELFF | TGTGCCAGCAAGGGACAGAACACCGGGGAGCTGTTTTTT
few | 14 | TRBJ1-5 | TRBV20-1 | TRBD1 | CSARQGAEGQPQHF | TGCAGTGCTAGACAGGGGGCCGAAGGCCAGCCCCAGCATTTT
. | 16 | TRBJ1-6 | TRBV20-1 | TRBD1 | CSARGQGAGGNSPLHF | TGCAGTGCTAGAGGACAGGGGGCTGGGGGCAATTCACCCCTCCACTTT
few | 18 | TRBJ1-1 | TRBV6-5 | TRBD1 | CASSYSRSGQGRNTEAFF | TGTGCCAGCAGTTACTCGCGCTCGGGACAGGGGAGAAACACTGAAGCTTTCTTT
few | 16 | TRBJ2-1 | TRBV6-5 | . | CASSYSTRGSYNEQFF | TGTGCCAGCAGTTACTCTACCAGGGGCTCCTACAATGAGCAGTTCTTC
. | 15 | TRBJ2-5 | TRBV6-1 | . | CASSDWHRPKETQYF | TGTGCCAGCAGTGATTGGCACAGACCAAAAGAGACCCAGTACTTC
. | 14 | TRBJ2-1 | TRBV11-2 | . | CASSLERLSDEQFF | TGTGCCAGCAGCTTAGAAAGATTATCGGATGAGCAGTTCTTC
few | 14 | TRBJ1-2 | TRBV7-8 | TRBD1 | CASSLLGQSYGYTF | TGTGCCAGCAGCCTGTTGGGACAGTCCTATGGCTACACCTTC
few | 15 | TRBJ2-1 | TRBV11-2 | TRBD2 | CASSPLGLAMGEQFF | TGTGCCAGCAGTCCCCTCGGACTAGCGATGGGTGAGCAGTTCTTC
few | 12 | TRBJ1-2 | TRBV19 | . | CASSIGPYGYTF | TGTGCCAGTAGTATTGGTCCCTATGGCTACACCTTC
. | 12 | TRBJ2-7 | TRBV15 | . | CATSRTSVEQYF | TGTGCCACCAGCAGGACCTCGGTCGAGCAGTACTTC
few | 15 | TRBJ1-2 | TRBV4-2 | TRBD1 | CASSPGQGVNYGYTF | TGTGCCAGCAGCCCGGGACAGGGAGTAAACTATGGCTACACCTTC
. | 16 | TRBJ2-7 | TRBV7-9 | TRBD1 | CASSATGTGTSYEQYF | TGTGCCAGCAGCGCGACCGGGACAGGGACCTCCTACGAGCAGTACTTC
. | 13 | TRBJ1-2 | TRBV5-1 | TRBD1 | CASSAGQGGGYTF | TGCGCCAGCAGCGCGGGACAGGGCGGCGGCTACACCTTC
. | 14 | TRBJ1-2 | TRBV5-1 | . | CASSSVNIPGGYTF | TGCGCCAGCAGCTCGGTAAACATCCCCGGGGGCTACACCTTC
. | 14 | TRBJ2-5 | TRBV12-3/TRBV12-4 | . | CASSFTTGWETQYF | TGTGCCAGCAGTTTTACTACAGGGTGGGAGACCCAGTACTTC
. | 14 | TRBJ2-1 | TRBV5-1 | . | CASSAKQGSPRLFF | TGCGCCAGCAGCGCTAAACAGGGAAGCCCTCGTCTGTTCTTC